These T cell receptor beta chains were read from a single sample in a study of blood T cell repertoires in COVID-19. Sequencing was performed with immunoSEQ multiplex PCR; in TCRdb, only in-frame clones are kept and a portion is missing. Here the sample spans approximately 170,000 clones, about 90% being singletons. Sequencing used PBMCs or T cells enriched from blood (not recorded which). The receptors come from a young woman who had recovered from COVID-19. CDR3s include the opening cysteine and the closing phenylalanine or tryptophan. D genes are given only for firm matches. Where a row states a size, it is once, few, many or the class of an expanded clone; other rows omit it.

CDR3aa: CASSQALFGMQYF
CDR3nt: TGCGCCAGCAGCCAAGCCCTCTTCGGTATGCAGTATTTT
abundance: .
v_gene: TRBV4-3
j_gene: TRBJ2-3
d_gene: .

CDR3aa: CASSRVGGDGYTF
CDR3nt: TGTGCCAGTAGTAGGGTCGGAGGGGATGGCTACACCTTC
abundance: .
v_gene: TRBV19
j_gene: TRBJ1-2
d_gene: .

CDR3aa: CASSQPRAGLNQPQHF
CDR3nt: TGCGCCAGCAGTCAACCGAGGGCGGGGCTCAATCAGCCCCAGCATTTT
abundance: .
v_gene: TRBV23-1
j_gene: TRBJ1-5
d_gene: .

CDR3aa: CASRDQDFQETQYF
CDR3nt: TGTGCCAGCAGAGATCAGGACTTCCAAGAGACCCAGTACTTC
abundance: .
v_gene: TRBV2
j_gene: TRBJ2-5
d_gene: .

CDR3aa: CASNLGGYTDTQYF
CDR3nt: TGTGCCAGCAACCTCGGCGGGTACACAGATACGCAGTATTTT
abundance: .
v_gene: TRBV5-4
j_gene: TRBJ2-3
d_gene: .

CDR3aa: CASSEAVTGSDAFF
CDR3nt: TGTGCCAGCAGTGAAGCCGTGACAGGGAGCGACGCTTTCTTT
abundance: .
v_gene: TRBV2
j_gene: TRBJ1-1
d_gene: TRBD1

CDR3aa: CASSIAASGEKLFF
CDR3nt: TGTGCCAGCAGTATCGCGGCCAGTGGTGAAAAACTGTTTTTT
abundance: .
v_gene: TRBV19
j_gene: TRBJ1-4
d_gene: .

CDR3aa: CASSQSLADREQYF
CDR3nt: TGTGCCAGCAGCCAGTCGCTAGCGGATCGGGAGCAGTACTTC
abundance: .
v_gene: TRBV3-1/TRBV3-2
j_gene: TRBJ2-7
d_gene: TRBD2

CDR3aa: CASSWSGGATGELFF
CDR3nt: TGTGCCAGCAGCTGGAGCGGGGGGGCTACCGGGGAGCTGTTTTTT
abundance: .
v_gene: TRBV5-4
j_gene: TRBJ2-2
d_gene: TRBD2

CDR3aa: CASRDTHSYNEQFF
CDR3nt: TGTGCCAGCAGAGACACCCATTCCTACAATGAGCAGTTCTTC
abundance: .
v_gene: TRBV6-5
j_gene: TRBJ2-1
d_gene: .

CDR3aa: CAITLAGESYNEQFF
CDR3nt: TGTGCCATCACCCTAGCGGGAGAATCCTACAATGAGCAGTTCTTC
abundance: once
v_gene: TRBV10-3
j_gene: TRBJ2-1
d_gene: TRBD2

CDR3aa: CASSYGGQAHYGYTF
CDR3nt: TGTGCCAGCAGTTACGGGGGACAGGCACACTATGGCTACACCTTC
abundance: .
v_gene: TRBV6-2/TRBV6-3
j_gene: TRBJ1-2
d_gene: TRBD1

CDR3aa: CASSYGMRRGNTGELFF
CDR3nt: TGTGCCAGCAGCTACGGGATGAGGAGGGGCAACACCGGGGAGCTGTTTTTT
abundance: .
v_gene: TRBV7-9
j_gene: TRBJ2-2
d_gene: .

CDR3aa: CASSKDYSSYNEQFF
CDR3nt: TGTGCCAGTAGTAAGGACTACAGCTCCTACAATGAGCAGTTCTTC
abundance: .
v_gene: TRBV19
j_gene: TRBJ2-1
d_gene: .

CDR3aa: CASRGLVGANVLTF
CDR3nt: TGTGCCAGCAGGGGCCTGGTTGGGGCCAACGTCCTGACTTTC
abundance: .
v_gene: TRBV2
j_gene: TRBJ2-6
d_gene: .

CDR3aa: CASSHPGQVTPLHF
CDR3nt: TGTGCCAGCAGCCACCCGGGACAGGTAACACCCCTCCACTTT
abundance: few
v_gene: TRBV3-1/TRBV3-2
j_gene: TRBJ1-6
d_gene: TRBD1